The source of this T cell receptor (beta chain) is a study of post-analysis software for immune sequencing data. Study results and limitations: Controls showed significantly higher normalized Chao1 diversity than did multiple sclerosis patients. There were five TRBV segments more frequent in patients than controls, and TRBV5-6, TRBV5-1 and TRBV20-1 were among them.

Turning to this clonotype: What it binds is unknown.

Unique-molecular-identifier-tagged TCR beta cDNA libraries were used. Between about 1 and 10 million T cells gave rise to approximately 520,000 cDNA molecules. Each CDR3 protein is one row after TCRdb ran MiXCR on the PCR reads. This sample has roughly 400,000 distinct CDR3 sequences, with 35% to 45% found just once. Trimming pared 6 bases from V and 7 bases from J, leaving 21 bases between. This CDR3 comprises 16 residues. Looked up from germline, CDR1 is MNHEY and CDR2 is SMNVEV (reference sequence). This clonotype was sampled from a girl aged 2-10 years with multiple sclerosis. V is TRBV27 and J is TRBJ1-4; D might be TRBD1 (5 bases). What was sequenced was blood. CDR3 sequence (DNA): TGTGCCAGCAGCCGGGACCCCGGTCGTCGGCTTGAAAAACTGTTTTTT. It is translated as CASSRDPGRRLEKLFF.